This T cell receptor beta chain was recorded in a study of T-cell reconstitution after alpha-beta-depleted transplantation in children. The study's findings and limits: Two months or so post-transplant, alpha-beta T cells reportedly derived from several hundred expanded graft clones.

A TCRbeta library incorporating unique molecular identifiers was prepared. TCRdb redid the calling of the PCR reads with MiXCR, one entry per CDR3 protein. The sample lists 300,000 to 350,000 distinct CDR3 sequences, under 20% occurring once. A word on this clonotype: Its antigen is currently unknown.

The CDR3 has 16 residues. CDR1 and CDR2 from the germline V gene are SGHTA and FQGTGA. With 0 bases clipped from V and 7 bases from J, the junction kept 7 bases outside the gene matches. The sequenced sample was PBMCs, mostly from graft donor cells, obtained 360 days after TCRalphabeta/CD19-depleted stem cell transplant. The TCR sequence derives from a male patient aged 2 to 10 who had a stem cell transplant for acute lymphoblastic leukemia, so the T cells may come from the graft donor. The V and J genes are TRBV7-3 and TRBJ2-1, with 9 bases lining up with TRBD1. In DNA form, the CDR3 reads TGTGCCAGCAGCTTAACGCCGGGACAGGGTTTAAATGAGCAGTTCTTC. Encoded protein: CASSLTPGQGLNEQFF. The entire variable domain, with the rest obtained from reference TRBV7-3 and TRBJ2-1, is as follows: GAGVSQTPSNKVTEKGKYVELRCDPISGHTALYWYRQSLGQGPEFLIYFQGTGAADDSGLPNDRFFAVRPEGSVSTLKIQRTERGDSAVYLCASSLTPGQGLNEQFFGPGTRLTVL.